The 29 T cell receptor beta chains reported below all come from one sample, sequenced in a study of OX40 agonist ivuxolimab in advanced cancers. Some clones are missing from TCRdb's copy, which holds only in-frame ones; the method was immunoSEQ multiplex PCR. Of about 60,000 clones in the sample, more than 75% were seen once. Sample: CD4+ or CD8+ T cells sorted from blood, taken in a trial of the OX40 agonist ivuxolimab. The receptors here all came from an adult with an advanced solid tumor such as melanoma, head and neck, liver or kidney cancer.

The chain couples TRBV19 to TRBJ2-5, with D uncertain. Germline V gives CDR1 LNHDA, CDR2 SQIVND (reference sequence). Trimming stripped 2 bases from V and 2 bases from J, with 6 bases between. The CDR3 contains 13 residues. This chain's CDR3 is CASSIRQQETQYF. CDR3 nucleotide sequence: TGTGCCAGTAGTATAAGGCAGCAAGAGACCCAGTACTTC. Drawing the rest from reference TRBV19 and TRBJ2-5, the complete variable domain is DGGITQSPKYLFRKEGQNVTLSCEQNLNHDAMYWYRQDPGQGLRLIYYSQIVNDFQKGDIAEGYSVSREKKESFPLTVTSAQKNPTAFYLCASSIRQQETQYFGPGTRLLVL.

This chain connects TRBV4-3 to TRBJ1-2, with 12 bases matching TRBD1. Germline V lookup: CDR1 LGHNA, CDR2 YSLEER. CDR3 length: 13 amino acids. The ends lost 9 bases at V and 7 bases at J; junction bases unmatched: 6. The CDR3 spells CASSGQGAFGYTF. The CDR3 DNA follows: TGCGCCAGTTCGGGACAGGGGGCGTTTGGCTACACCTTC.

The rearrangement links TRBV11-2 to TRBJ2-1, with D possibly being TRBD2 (6 bases). CDR1 and CDR2 from the germline V gene are SGHAT and FQNNGV. The V end lost 0 bases, the J end lost 8 bases, and 11 bases lay between the germline ends. The CDR3 runs to 14 residues. The CDR3: CASSLEGTLHEQFF. The CDR3 coding sequence is TGTGCCAGCAGCTTAGAGGGGACTCTTCATGAGCAGTTCTTC.

The V gene is TRBV18, the J gene TRBJ2-7; 11 bases fit TRBD2. The CDR3 runs 16 residues. Losses at the gene ends were 4 bases for V and 7 bases for J; bases not matched to a gene: 12. The germline gives CDR1 KGHSH, CDR2 LQKENI. The CDR3 loop is CASSRARTSGSGEQYF. In nucleotides, the CDR3 is TGTGCCAGCTCACGGGCGAGAACTAGCGGGAGTGGGGAGCAGTACTTC.

This clone occurred once. The chain carries TRBV7-9 and TRBJ2-7; D tentatively reads TRBD1 or TRBD2 (5 bases each). CDR3 size: 16 residues. V gave up 1 base and J gave up 1 base, with 14 bases separating them. From germline, CDR1 is SEHNR and CDR2 FQNEAQ (reference sequence). CDR3 loop: CASSLGRGDASYEQYF. CDR3 bases: TGTGCCAGCAGCTTAGGAAGAGGGGACGCGTCCTACGAGCAGTACTTC.

The chain couples TRBV7-2 to TRBJ2-3; TRBD2 matches at 14 bases. Trimming removed 2 bases from V and 3 bases from J; junction bases left unmatched: 10. This CDR3 is built from 19 residues. Per the germline V gene, CDR1 is SGHTA and CDR2 is FQGNSA. CDR3 sequence (DNA): TGTGCCAGCAGCTTAAAGATGACTAGCGGGAGGGCCGTAACAGATACGCAGTATTTT. It yields the protein CASSLKMTSGRAVTDTQYF.

The chain joins TRBV11-2 to TRBJ1-4; D is perhaps TRBD1 (5 bases). This CDR3 has 16 amino acids. V was pared by 1 base and J by 0 bases, with 9 bases between. Germline V lookup: CDR1 SGHAT, CDR2 FQNNGV. The CDR3 nucleotides read TGTGCCAGCAGCTTAGTAACAGGCACAACTAATGAAAAACTGTTTTTT. Translated: CASSLVTGTTNEKLFF.

The chain employs TRBV9 and TRBJ1-2; D is uncertain. CDR3 length: 13 residues. V lost 0 bases to trimming and J lost 0 bases, with 3 bases between them. Germline CDR1 and CDR2: SGDLS and YYNGEE. The CDR3 DNA sequence: TGTGCCAGCAGCGTAGGCTCTAACTATGGCTACACCTTC. This gives the protein CASSVGSNYGYTF.

The chain couples TRBV4-3 to TRBJ2-2, with 11 positions matching TRBD1. Germline loops: CDR1 LGHNA, CDR2 YSLEER. The CDR3 is 14 residues long. The trim removed 5 bases at V and 9 bases at J, leaving 5 bases unmatched. CDR3 DNA sequence: TGCGCCAGCAGCGGGACAGGGGGTAGGCGGGAGCTGTTTTTT. Translated, it gives CASSGTGGRRELFF.

J is TRBJ2-2 and V is TRBV11-1, with 7 bases lining up with TRBD1. Germline-derived CDR1 and CDR2 are SGHAT and FQDESV (reference sequence). The CDR3 runs to 15 residues. Trimming at V came to 5 bases and at J to 8 bases, leaving 11 bases not matched to a gene. The CDR3 sequence is CASSVGTASIGELFF. The CDR3 nucleotides read TGTGCCAGCAGCGTAGGGACAGCTTCTATAGGGGAGCTGTTTTTT.

This sequence joins TRBV9 and TRBJ2-7; 7 positions agree with TRBD1. The CDR3 spans 14 residues. Losses at the gene ends were 3 bases for V and 7 bases for J; bases not matched to a gene: 10. Germline V gene sequence: CDR1 SGDLS, CDR2 YYNGEE. The CDR3 sequence is CASSAGTELGEQYF. The CDR3 DNA is TGTGCCAGCAGCGCCGGGACAGAGTTGGGGGAGCAGTACTTC.

This chain joins TRBV2 and TRBJ1-5; the match to TRBD1 covers 10 bases. Germline V gene lookup returns CDR1 SNHLY and CDR2 FYNNEI. The CDR3 is made up of 13 amino acids. The junction had 0 bases not matched to a gene; V was cut back by 4 bases and J by 6 bases. The CDR3 bases are TGTGCCAGCAGTGGGACAGGGGGTCAGCCCCAGCATTTT. It codes for CASSGTGGQPQHF.

This chain links TRBV29-1 with TRBJ2-5; 8 nucleotides align to TRBD1. The CDR3 runs 13 residues. Unmatched junction bases numbered 7, after V lost 7 bases and J lost 3 bases. CDR1 is SQVTM and CDR2 is ANQGSEA in the germline V gene. CDR3 bases: TGCAGCGAGACGACAGGGGAAGAAGAGACCCAGTACTTC. Translation gives CSETTGEEETQYF.

The chain has TRBV11-2 and TRBJ2-3; D uncertain. V lost 2 bases and J lost 7, with 4 bases in between. The CDR3 loop spans 11 amino acids. The germline CDR1 and CDR2 sequences are SGHAT and FQNNGV. The CDR3 loop is CASSLRNTQYF. The CDR3 region has the DNA TGTGCCAGCAGCTTAAGGAATACGCAGTATTTT.

This clone was picked up one time. The V gene is TRBV19, the J gene TRBJ1-5; D might be TRBD1 (5 bases). The CDR3 extends over 13 amino acids. Trimming stripped 3 bases from V and 2 bases from J, with 5 bases between. The germline gives CDR1 LNHDA, CDR2 SQIVND (reference sequence). CDR3: CASSIRGNQPQHF. CDR3 nucleotide sequence: TGTGCCAGTAGTATCAGGGGCAATCAGCCCCAGCATTTT.

This chain uses TRBV19 with TRBJ2-1; D possibly uses TRBD1 or TRBD2 (5 bases each). Germline V CDR1 and CDR2: LNHDA, SQIVND (reference sequence). The CDR3 length is 14 residues. Trimming cost V 3 bases and J 8 bases, with 14 bases left between them. This CDR3 is CASSMRGESDEQFF. CDR3 nucleotide sequence: TGTGCCAGTAGTATGAGGGGCGAAAGCGATGAGCAGTTCTTC.

The chain joins TRBV5-1 to TRBJ2-7; D is unclear. The CDR3 runs 13 residues. With 0 bases removed from V and 3 bases from J, the gap between germline ends came to 7 bases. Germline CDR1 and CDR2: SGHRS and YFSETQ. Written as DNA, the CDR3 is TGCGCCAGCAGCTTGGATGTAGACTACGAGCAGTACTTC. This encodes CASSLDVDYEQYF.

This clone was counted a single time. V and J are TRBV7-2 and TRBJ2-5; D remains unclear. Germline V gives CDR1 SGHTA, CDR2 FQGNSA. The CDR3 totals 13 residues. Trimming took 6 bases from V and 1 from J, leaving 9 bases between them. CDR3 DNA: TGTGCCAGCAGTGCAGTCAGCCAAGAGACCCAGTACTTC. It specifies CASSAVSQETQYF.

This chain uses TRBV27 with TRBJ2-3; D remains ambiguous. Germline values: CDR1 MNHEY, CDR2 SMNVEV (reference sequence). V was trimmed by 3 bases and J by 1 base, leaving 5 bases between them. The CDR3 totals 13 residues. CDR3: CASSFTGTDTQYF. The CDR3 DNA is TGTGCCAGCAGTTTCACTGGCACAGATACGCAGTATTTT.

The V gene is TRBV5-6, the J gene TRBJ2-3; TRBD2 matches 9 bases. Germline values: CDR1 SGHDT, CDR2 YYEEEE. The CDR3 extends over 14 amino acids. The V segment lost 0 bases and the J segment 7 bases; nucleotides outside the gene matches: 3. The CDR3 protein is CASSLVASGNTQYF. CDR3 bases: TGTGCCAGCAGCTTGGTGGCTAGCGGGAATACGCAGTATTTT.

This clone was recorded once. The rearrangement links TRBV7-9 to TRBJ2-7; 9 bases align to TRBD1. Germline assignment: CDR1 SEHNR and CDR2 FQNEAQ (reference sequence). V shed 4 bases and J 1 base; nucleotides not matched to a gene: 5. CDR3 size: 15 residues. The CDR3 loop reads CASSYTGGESYEQYF. CDR3 DNA: TGTGCCAGCAGCTACACAGGGGGCGAGTCCTACGAGCAGTACTTC.

The chain has TRBV7-2 and TRBJ2-7; D remains unclear. CDR3 length: 13 residues. Per germline, CDR1 SGHTA and CDR2 FQGNSA. V gave up 6 bases and J gave up 4 bases, with 13 bases separating them. Written as DNA, the CDR3 is TGTGCCAGCAGTCCCGGGCCGGCGTACGAGCAGTACTTC. Its translation: CASSPGPAYEQYF.

The chain carries TRBV5-1 and TRBJ1-5; no clear D gene. Germline assignment: CDR1 SGHRS and CDR2 YFSETQ. Trimming left V 5 bases short and J 4 bases short, with 13 bases between. The CDR3 is 14 amino acids. CDR3 region: CASRFGPDNQPQHF. The CDR3, as DNA: TGCGCCAGCAGGTTCGGCCCGGATAATCAGCCCCAGCATTTT.

CDR3 nucleotide sequence: TGTGCCAGTAGTCCTCAGGGTAATAATAGGGCAGATACGCAGTATTTT. This translates into CASSPQGNNRADTQYF. The V call is TRBV19, the J call TRBJ2-3, with D perhaps matching TRBD1 (5 bases). The CDR3 has 16 amino acids. Germline V gene lookup returns CDR1 LNHDA and CDR2 SQIVND (reference sequence). Trimming cost V 5 bases and J 4 bases, with 19 bases left between them.

The rearrangement uses TRBV20-1 and TRBJ2-7; D gene uncertain. The ends were cut back, 5 bases at V and 9 bases at J, with 14 bases in the middle. The CDR3 sequence is 11 residues long. Germline V gives CDR1 DFQATT, CDR2 SNEGSKA (reference sequence). The CDR3 DNA follows: TGCAGTGCTCTAGTCGGTGGCGGGCAGTACTTC. Encoded protein: CSALVGGGQYF.

This chain uses TRBV29-1 with TRBJ2-7, with D perhaps matching TRBD1 (6 bases). V lost 6 bases and J lost 3, with 18 bases in between. The germline V gene has CDR1 SQVTM and CDR2 ANQGSEA. CDR3 length: 14 amino acids. This CDR3 reads CSVETGNEGYEQYF. As DNA, the CDR3 is TGCAGCGTGGAAACAGGGAATGAAGGCTACGAGCAGTACTTC.

J is TRBJ2-1 and V is TRBV7-9, with TRBD2 identical over 9 bases. CDR1 is SEHNR and CDR2 is FQNEAQ in the germline V gene (reference sequence). The CDR3 is made up of 16 amino acids. V dropped 8 bases and J dropped 6; count of bases not matched to a gene: 14. The CDR3 nucleotides are TGTGCCAGCGGGTTTAGCGGGAGTCGAGTTCGCAATGAGCAGTTCTTC. Translated: CASGFSGSRVRNEQFF.

The chain joins TRBV7-2 to TRBJ2-7; D is perhaps TRBD1 (6 bases). V was shortened by 5 bases and J by 3 bases, with 14 bases between the two germline ends. This CDR3 is built from 14 residues. Germline CDR1 SGHTA, CDR2 FQGNSA. CDR3 sequence reads: CASSPSRGHYEQYF. CDR3 nucleotides: TGTGCCAGCAGCCCCTCCAGGGGACACTACGAGCAGTACTTC.

The chain uses TRBV7-2 and TRBJ1-4, with D possibly being TRBD1 (5 bases). Germline-derived CDR1 and CDR2 are SGHTA and FQGNSA. The CDR3 extends over 15 amino acids. V was shortened by 5 bases and J by 1 base, with 11 bases between the two germline ends. In DNA, the CDR3 is TGTGCCAGCAGCGGCCAGGGTGGAACTAATGAAAAACTGTTTTTT. Translated: CASSGQGGTNEKLFF.